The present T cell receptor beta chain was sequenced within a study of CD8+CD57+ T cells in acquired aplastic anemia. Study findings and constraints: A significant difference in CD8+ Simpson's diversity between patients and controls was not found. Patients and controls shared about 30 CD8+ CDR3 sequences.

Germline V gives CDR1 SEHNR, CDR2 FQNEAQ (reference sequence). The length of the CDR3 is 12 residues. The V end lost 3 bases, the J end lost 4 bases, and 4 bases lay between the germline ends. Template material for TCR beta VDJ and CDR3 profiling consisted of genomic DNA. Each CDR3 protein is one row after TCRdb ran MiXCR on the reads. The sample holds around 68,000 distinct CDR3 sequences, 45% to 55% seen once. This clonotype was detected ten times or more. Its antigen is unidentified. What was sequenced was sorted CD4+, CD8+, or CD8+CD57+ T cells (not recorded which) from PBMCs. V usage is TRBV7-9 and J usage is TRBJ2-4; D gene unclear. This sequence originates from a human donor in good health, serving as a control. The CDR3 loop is CASSLEKNIQYF. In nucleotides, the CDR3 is TGTGCCAGCAGCTTGGAAAAAAACATTCAGTACTTC.